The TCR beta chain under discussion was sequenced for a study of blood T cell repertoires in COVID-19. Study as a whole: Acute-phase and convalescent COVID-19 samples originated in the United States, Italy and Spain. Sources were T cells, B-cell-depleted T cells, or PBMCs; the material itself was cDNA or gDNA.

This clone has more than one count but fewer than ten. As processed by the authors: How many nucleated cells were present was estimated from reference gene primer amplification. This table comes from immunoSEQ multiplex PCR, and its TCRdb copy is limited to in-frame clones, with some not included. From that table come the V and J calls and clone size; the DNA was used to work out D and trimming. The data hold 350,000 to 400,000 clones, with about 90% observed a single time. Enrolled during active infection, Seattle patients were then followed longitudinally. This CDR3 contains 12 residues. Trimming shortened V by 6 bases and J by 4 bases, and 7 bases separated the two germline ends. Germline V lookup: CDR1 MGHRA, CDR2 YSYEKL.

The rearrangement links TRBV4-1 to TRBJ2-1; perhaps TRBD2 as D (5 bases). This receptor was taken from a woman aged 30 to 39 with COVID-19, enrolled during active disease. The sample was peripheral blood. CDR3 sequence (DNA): TGCGCCAGCAGGGACTCGTACAATGAGCAGTTCTTC. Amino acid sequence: CASRDSYNEQFF.